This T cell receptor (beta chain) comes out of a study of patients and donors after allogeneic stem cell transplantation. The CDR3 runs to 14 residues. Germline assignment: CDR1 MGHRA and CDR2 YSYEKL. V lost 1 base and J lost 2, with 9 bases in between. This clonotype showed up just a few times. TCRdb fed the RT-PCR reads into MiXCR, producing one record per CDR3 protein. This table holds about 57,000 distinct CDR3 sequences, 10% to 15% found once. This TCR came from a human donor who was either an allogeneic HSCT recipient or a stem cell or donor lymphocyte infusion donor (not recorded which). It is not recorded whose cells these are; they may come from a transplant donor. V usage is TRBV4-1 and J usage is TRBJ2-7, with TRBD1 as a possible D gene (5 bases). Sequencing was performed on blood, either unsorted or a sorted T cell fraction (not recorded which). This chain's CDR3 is CASSQVQGPYEQYF. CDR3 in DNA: TGCGCCAGCAGCCAAGTCCAGGGCCCCTACGAGCAGTACTTC.